Listed below are T cell receptor beta chains from one sample, sequenced in a study of T-cell reconstitution after alpha-beta-depleted transplantation in children. TCRdb recomputed calls from the PCR reads with MiXCR, one row per CDR3 protein. The sample includes around 270,000 distinct CDR3 sequences, around 10% of them seen just once. Here the sequenced sample was PBMCs, taken before TCRalphabeta/CD19-depleted stem cell transplant. These TCRs come from a boy under three years old with acute myeloid leukemia, due to receive a stem cell transplant. CDR3s include the opening cysteine and the closing phenylalanine or tryptophan. The D gene is left open where the match is weak. Not all rows give a size; the values are once, few, many and, for expanded clones, a class.

j_call	v_call	clone_size	d_call	cdr3_aa	cdr3_nt
TRBJ2-7	TRBV5-1	many	TRBD1	CASSLQTGVAYEQYF	TGCGCCAGCAGCTTGCAGACAGGGGTGGCCTACGAGCAGTACTTC
TRBJ2-7	TRBV7-9	-	TRBD1	CASTRTARGHQYF	TGTGCCAGCACCCGAACCGCCAGGGGGCACCAGTACTTC
TRBJ1-5	TRBV30	-	-	CAWSVRGYGGNQPQHF	TGTGCCTGGAGTGTACGAGGGTACGGGGGCAATCAGCCCCAGCATTTT
TRBJ1-1	TRBV3-1	-	-	CASSLRCPNTEAFF	TGTGCCAGCAGCCTCAGGTGCCCGAACACTGAAGCTTTCTTT
TRBJ2-7	TRBV20-1	many	TRBD2	CSASSGYSYEQYF	TGCAGTGCTAGTAGCGGGTACTCCTACGAGCAGTACTTC
TRBJ1-5	TRBV6-2/TRBV6-3	many	TRBD1	CASSPDRARDQPQHF	TGTGCCAGCAGTCCCGACAGGGCGAGGGATCAGCCCCAGCATTTT
TRBJ2-3	TRBV4-3	many	-	CASSQKGGFFGLRTDTQYF	TGCGCCAGCAGCCAAAAAGGGGGATTTTTCGGCTTACGCACAGATACGCAGTATTTT
TRBJ2-3	TRBV2	-	-	CASRVRLLPTDTQYF	TGTGCCAGCAGGGTTCGACTCCTTCCGACAGATACGCAGTATTTT
TRBJ2-6	TRBV7-8	-	TRBD2	CASTGLVTGANVLTF	TGTGCCAGCACGGGACTAGTTACCGGGGCCAACGTCCTGACTTTC
TRBJ2-6	TRBV7-3	many	-	CASSSWSGAGANVLTF	TGTGCCAGCAGCTCGTGGTCAGGGGCCGGGGCCAACGTCCTGACTTTC
TRBJ2-7	TRBV28	-	-	CASSTSETSYEQYF	TGTGCCAGCAGTACGAGCGAGACTAGCTACGAGCAGTACTTC
TRBJ2-7	TRBV20-1	few	TRBD2	CSARKASGRAVSYEQYF	TGCAGTGCTAGGAAGGCTAGCGGGAGGGCCGTTTCCTACGAGCAGTACTTC
TRBJ1-1	TRBV28	many	TRBD1	CASNSAGTGKTEAFF	TGTGCCAGCAACTCCGCCGGGACAGGGAAAACTGAAGCTTTCTTT
TRBJ2-4	TRBV2	many	-	CASERTGNIQYF	TGTGCCAGCGAACGCACAGGGAACATTCAGTACTTC
TRBJ2-5	TRBV12-3/TRBV12-4	many	-	CASSFGGAGETQYF	TGTGCCAGCAGTTTCGGTGGAGCAGGAGAGACCCAGTACTTC
TRBJ2-2	TRBV10-3	many	-	CAISEAATGELFF	TGTGCCATCAGTGAGGCGGCGACCGGGGAGCTGTTTTTT
TRBJ1-1	TRBV28	many	TRBD1	CASSKNRGEAFF	TGTGCCAGCAGTAAGAACAGGGGTGAAGCTTTCTTT
TRBJ1-2	TRBV7-2	many	TRBD1	CASSRAGQYYGYTF	TGTGCCAGCAGCCGGGCGGGACAGTACTATGGCTACACCTTC
TRBJ2-3	TRBV7-6	many	TRBD2	CASSPVGGGTDTQYF	TGTGCCAGCAGCCCCGTGGGGGGGGGCACAGATACGCAGTATTTT
TRBJ2-5	TRBV9	many	-	CASSVGGHKETQYF	TGTGCCAGCAGCGTAGGAGGGCATAAGGAGACCCAGTACTTC
TRBJ2-7	TRBV4-3	many	TRBD1	CASSPRQGFSYEQYF	TGCGCCAGCAGTCCAAGACAGGGGTTTTCCTACGAGCAGTACTTC
TRBJ1-2	TRBV20-1	many	TRBD1	CSARDPTGGIYGYTF	TGCAGTGCTAGAGATCCAACAGGGGGCATCTATGGCTACACCTTC
TRBJ2-7	TRBV27	many	-	CASSLASLSYEQYF	TGTGCCAGCAGCCTAGCTTCGCTCTCCTACGAGCAGTACTTC
TRBJ2-7	TRBV20-1	many	TRBD1	CSARARDRTYEQYF	TGCAGTGCTAGAGCTAGGGACAGGACCTACGAGCAGTACTTC
TRBJ1-3	TRBV9	many	-	CASSVDQPGNTIYF	TGTGCCAGCAGCGTCGACCAACCTGGAAACACCATATATTTT
TRBJ2-1	TRBV29-1	-	-	CSVDWDPNEQFF	TGCAGCGTTGACTGGGACCCCAATGAGCAGTTCTTC
TRBJ2-5	TRBV7-3	many	TRBD1	CASSLTAGTGLGKETQYF	TGTGCCAGCAGCTTAACGGCCGGGACAGGGTTGGGGAAAGAGACCCAGTACTTC
TRBJ2-2	TRBV7-3	many	-	CASSGSGQSGTGELFF	TGTGCCAGCAGCGGTTCGGGCCAAAGCGGGACCGGGGAGCTGTTTTTT
TRBJ2-4	TRBV4-1	many	-	CASSRSGEAKNIQYF	TGCGCCAGCAGCCGATCAGGGGAAGCCAAAAACATTCAGTACTTC
TRBJ2-7	TRBV28	-	TRBD2	CASNFGGRRSYEQYF	TGTGCCAGCAATTTCGGCGGGAGAAGGTCCTACGAGCAGTACTTC
TRBJ1-4	TRBV28	many	-	CASSAGQGYFATNEKLFF	TGTGCCAGCAGTGCCGGGCAGGGGTACTTTGCAACTAATGAAAAACTGTTTTTT
TRBJ1-1	TRBV5-1	many	-	CASSFRTANTEAFF	TGCGCCAGCAGCTTCCGGACAGCGAACACTGAAGCTTTCTTT
TRBJ1-3	TRBV20-1	few	-	CSARDSSGNTIYF	TGCAGTGCTAGGGACAGCTCTGGAAACACCATATATTTT
TRBJ2-2	TRBV12-3/TRBV12-4	many	TRBD1	CASSLALGQGRTTSTGELFF	TGTGCCAGCAGTTTAGCGCTCGGACAGGGAAGAACGACGAGCACCGGGGAGCTGTTTTTT
TRBJ2-3	TRBV11-1	-	-	CASSLDDRITDTQYF	TGTGCCAGCAGCTTAGACGATAGGATCACAGATACGCAGTATTTT
TRBJ1-1	TRBV9	many	-	CASSLQSRDTEAFF	TGTGCCAGCAGTCTGCAAAGCAGGGACACTGAAGCTTTCTTT
TRBJ2-7	TRBV10-3	many	-	CAISESDSYEQYF	TGTGCCATCAGTGAGTCGGACAGCTACGAGCAGTACTTC
TRBJ2-7	TRBV20-1	many	TRBD2	CSARLAGGGEQYF	TGCAGTGCTAGATTGGCGGGAGGGGGCGAGCAGTACTTC
TRBJ1-5	TRBV2	-	-	CTICLSGGERPQHF	TGTACCATCTGTTTATCCGGGGGAGAGAGGCCCCAGCATTTT
TRBJ1-6	TRBV5-1	many	-	CASSLARDRGSPLHF	TGCGCCAGCAGCTTGGCCAGGGATAGAGGTTCACCCCTCCACTTT
TRBJ2-1	TRBV12-3/TRBV12-4	many	TRBD1	CASRGQGAYYNEQFF	TGTGCCAGCAGAGGACAGGGGGCTTACTACAATGAGCAGTTCTTC
TRBJ2-7	TRBV6-5	many	-	CASCQSSYEQYF	TGTGCCAGCTGTCAGAGCTCCTACGAGCAGTACTTC
TRBJ2-1	TRBV27	many	TRBD2	CASRGGGPRIAQFF	TGTGCCAGCAGGGGGGGAGGGCCGAGGATTGCGCAGTTCTTC
TRBJ2-7	TRBV7-9	many	TRBD1	CASSLVVTGAGLFEQYF	TGTGCCAGCAGCTTAGTGGTAACAGGGGCGGGCCTGTTCGAGCAGTACTTC
TRBJ2-1	TRBV4-3	many	TRBD2	CASSDTLADNEQFF	TGCGCCAGCAGTGACACGCTAGCGGACAATGAGCAGTTCTTC
TRBJ2-1	TRBV12-3/TRBV12-4	few	TRBD2	CASSFGDSGGPYNEQFF	TGTGCCAGCAGTTTTGGGGATAGCGGGGGGCCTTACAATGAGCAGTTCTTC
TRBJ2-7	TRBV15	few	-	CATSRGRGGVLFGVYEQYF	TGTGCCACCAGCAGAGGGAGGGGGGGCGTCCTATTCGGGGTCTACGAGCAGTACTTC
TRBJ2-2	TRBV20-1	many	TRBD2	CSARGIGTSGGANTGELFF	TGCAGTGCTAGGGGGATCGGGACTAGCGGGGGGGCAAACACCGGGGAGCTGTTTTTT
TRBJ2-1	TRBV3-1	-	-	CASSPDPLRRQFF	TGTGCCAGCAGCCCCGACCCCTTGCGTCGGCAGTTCTTC
TRBJ1-5	TRBV2	many	TRBD1	CASSENRGHQPQHF	TGTGCCAGCAGTGAAAACAGGGGACATCAGCCCCAGCATTTT
TRBJ2-1	TRBV6-5	many	-	CASSYNHGFSYNEQFF	TGTGCCAGCAGTTACAATCACGGCTTCTCCTACAATGAGCAGTTCTTC